This record covers a single T cell receptor beta chain. TCRdb re-called the 5' RACE reads with MiXCR, one entry per CDR3 protein. The data contain 310,000 or so distinct CDR3 sequences, roughly 20% of them singletons. The sample originates from a study of CD8 T cells in ankylosing spondylitis. This CDR3 contains 14 residues. V shed 7 bases and J shed 5 bases, with 17 bases lying between them. Sequencing used blood, either unsorted or a sorted T cell fraction (not recorded which). The V and J genes are TRBV12-3 or TRBV12-4 and TRBJ1-1, with D perhaps TRBD1 (5 bases). This clonotype originated in a male donor with ankylosing spondylitis or in good health (not recorded which). As DNA, the CDR3 is TGTGCCAGCACCCCGGTCCAGGGAACAACTGAAGCTTTCTTT. Translation gives CASTPVQGTTEAFF.